Listed below are T cell receptor beta chains from one sample, sequenced in a study of T-cell memory formation after mild COVID-19. MiXCR, applied by TCRdb to the 5' RACE reads, yields one record per CDR3 protein. The sample gives under 400,000 distinct CDR3 sequences, roughly 21% of which show up once; approximately 12% is in the top ten. Sequencing was performed on PBMCs or a T cell subset sorted from them (not recorded which). Receptors originate from an adult woman who had mild COVID-19 (a few samples of this study predate the infection). Cell type and time point are not known. Both conserved end residues are part of each CDR3. Each record gives: CDR3 DNA, CDR3 protein, V gene, J gene, D gene, clone size. A D gene is named only where the DNA matches it firmly. Not every row has a clone size; where given, it reads once, few, many or a size class.

CDR3nt: TGCGCCAGCAGCTTCGAGGGGCCCTACGAGCAGTACTTC
CDR3aa: CASSFEGPYEQYF
v_gene: TRBV5-1
j_gene: TRBJ2-7
d_gene: .
abundance: .

CDR3nt: TGTGCCAGCAGCCAAGATGGGGGCAGGGGAGAGCGGGAAAAACTGTTTTTT
CDR3aa: CASSQDGGRGEREKLFF
v_gene: TRBV4-2
j_gene: TRBJ1-4
d_gene: .
abundance: once

CDR3nt: TGCGCCAGCAGCTTGGGGTTGGGGGGGCATCAGCCCCAGCATTTT
CDR3aa: CASSLGLGGHQPQHF
v_gene: TRBV5-1
j_gene: TRBJ1-5
d_gene: .
abundance: .

CDR3nt: TGTGCCAGCAGCAGAGAGGGACAGGGGGCCGTAACAGATACGCAGTATTTT
CDR3aa: CASSREGQGAVTDTQYF
v_gene: TRBV7-9
j_gene: TRBJ2-3
d_gene: TRBD1
abundance: few

CDR3nt: TGCAGTGCTAGACATGACAAAAACATTCAGTACTTC
CDR3aa: CSARHDKNIQYF
v_gene: TRBV20-1
j_gene: TRBJ2-4
d_gene: .
abundance: many

CDR3nt: TGTGCCAGCGAACGGGGCAGCAATGAGCAGTTCTTC
CDR3aa: CASERGSNEQFF
v_gene: TRBV2
j_gene: TRBJ2-1
d_gene: .
abundance: once

CDR3nt: TGTGCCAGCACCGATTCCCCAACTAGGGAGCAGTACTTC
CDR3aa: CASTDSPTREQYF
v_gene: TRBV25-1
j_gene: TRBJ2-7
d_gene: .
abundance: .

CDR3nt: TGTGCCAGCTCACACGGGACTAGCGGGAGCTCCTACGAGCAGTACTTC
CDR3aa: CASSHGTSGSSYEQYF
v_gene: TRBV18
j_gene: TRBJ2-7
d_gene: TRBD2
abundance: .

CDR3nt: TGTGCCAGCAGTCCCCCCCTAGGACAGGGGTTCACTGAAGCTTTCTTT
CDR3aa: CASSPPLGQGFTEAFF
v_gene: TRBV2
j_gene: TRBJ1-1
d_gene: TRBD1
abundance: .

CDR3nt: TGTGCCAGCAGTTCCAGGTGGGCAGGCCAGAACACTGAAGCTTTCTTT
CDR3aa: CASSSRWAGQNTEAFF
v_gene: TRBV6-2/TRBV6-3
j_gene: TRBJ1-1
d_gene: .
abundance: many

CDR3nt: TGTGCCAGCAGCCCAACGGGCAGGGCGATCACAGATACGCAGTATTTT
CDR3aa: CASSPTGRAITDTQYF
v_gene: TRBV7-2
j_gene: TRBJ2-3
d_gene: .
abundance: few

CDR3nt: TGTGCCAGCAGTTCCTCCTCAGCCATCCAGCAGTACTTC
CDR3aa: CASSSSSAIQQYF
v_gene: TRBV12-3/TRBV12-4
j_gene: TRBJ2-7
d_gene: .
abundance: few

CDR3nt: TGCGCCAGCAGCCAATCAGCAGGGAACTATGGCTACACCTTC
CDR3aa: CASSQSAGNYGYTF
v_gene: TRBV4-1
j_gene: TRBJ1-2
d_gene: .
abundance: .

CDR3nt: TGTGCCAGCAGCTACGGGACTAGCGGAGCCATCTACGAGCAGTACTTC
CDR3aa: CASSYGTSGAIYEQYF
v_gene: TRBV11-3
j_gene: TRBJ2-7
d_gene: TRBD2
abundance: .

CDR3nt: TGTGCCAGCAGTCCCTTTAATCAGCCCCAGCATTTT
CDR3aa: CASSPFNQPQHF
v_gene: TRBV12-3/TRBV12-4
j_gene: TRBJ1-5
d_gene: .
abundance: few

CDR3nt: TGTGCCAGCAGTGAAATACAGGCCCAATCACCCCTCCACTTT
CDR3aa: CASSEIQAQSPLHF
v_gene: TRBV25-1
j_gene: TRBJ1-6
d_gene: .
abundance: few

CDR3nt: TGCAGTGCTAGACCGTCGGAACAGGCCATCTATGGCTACACCTTC
CDR3aa: CSARPSEQAIYGYTF
v_gene: TRBV20-1
j_gene: TRBJ1-2
d_gene: .
abundance: few

CDR3nt: TGTGCCAGCAGCTTAGCGGGGGGACTAGTGGCAGATACGCAGTATTTT
CDR3aa: CASSLAGGLVADTQYF
v_gene: TRBV7-2
j_gene: TRBJ2-3
d_gene: TRBD2
abundance: few

CDR3nt: TGTGCCAGCAGCTCACCCTCAACAGGTCTCTTGGAGGGAGGGCCCCAGTTCTTC
CDR3aa: CASSSPSTGLLEGGPQFF
v_gene: TRBV7-9
j_gene: TRBJ2-1
d_gene: TRBD2
abundance: .